This T cell receptor (beta chain) was observed in a study of T cells in Graves' hyperthyroidism and ophthalmopathy. Study context: Before treatment of any kind, peripheral blood was taken at initial diagnosis. Study-level findings and limits: Most clonotypes expanded in thyroid above 0.001 were likewise present in blood.

Notes on this clonotype: The antigen is undetermined.

Amplification targeted TCR beta CDR3 regions from RNA transcripts. The HTBI primer set drove a first-round RT-PCR of the TCR CDR3. TCRdb re-analysed the multiplex PCR reads in MiXCR, keeping a single row per CDR3 protein. This table has about 330,000 distinct CDR3 sequences, 12% to 15% appearing once. Clinical symptoms, serum thyroxine and TRAb, thyroid ultrasound and orbital computed tomography together formed the diagnostic basis. V lost 9 bases, J lost 7 bases, and 14 bases stayed unmatched. The CDR3 is made up of 15 amino acids. The germline V gene has CDR1 LNHDA and CDR2 SQIVND (reference sequence).

The chain has TRBV19 and TRBJ2-7; the match to TRBD2 covers 11 bases. Material: blood. The receptor was isolated from a woman aged 40 to 49 with Graves' ophthalmopathy. CDR3 loop: CASSSRRLAGGEQYF. The CDR3 region has the DNA TGTGCCAGCAGCTCCCGTCGGCTAGCGGGAGGTGAGCAGTACTTC.